This T cell receptor (beta chain) was recovered during a study of blood T cells in healthy people across ages. V was shortened by 0 bases and J by 7 bases, with 15 bases between the two germline ends. There are 16 residues in the CDR3. The germline gives CDR1 LGHDT, CDR2 YNNKEL (reference sequence). General study findings and limits: Unknown CMV status may confound age-related changes in expanded clones. Getting older went along with TCR beta diversity per million T cells dropping roughly linearly. Unsorted PBMCs blocked a conclusive comparison of naive and antigen-experienced cells.

Alongside a J-beta primer mix, a sample-barcoded 5' primer served in a second PCR lasting roughly 6 to 11 cycles. TCRdb independently ran MiXCR on the 5' RACE reads; one entry per CDR3 protein. The profile covers 1.5 million to 2 million distinct CDR3 sequences, with about 49% appearing a single time and roughly 2% taken by the ten largest. For this clonotype: The target antigen is unknown.

The chain combines TRBV3-1 with TRBJ1-4; TRBD1 might be the D (5 bases). The sequencing sample was made of blood. The clonotype comes from a woman aged 40 to 50 in good health. The CDR3 nucleotides read TGTGCCAGCAGCCAAGATTCGGGCAGGGAGGGTGAAAAACTGTTTTTT. Its protein is CASSQDSGREGEKLFF.